Listed here are 11 T cell receptor beta chains from one sample, sequenced in a study of neurological immune-mediated disorders (dated by TCRdb to the late 2010s). The library was prepared using 5' RACE. The sequencer listed for this sample is Illumina HiSeq 2500. TCRdb applied fastp at Q25 and MiXCR to the public reads, then kept only in-frame beta chains. One record per CDR3 amino acid sequence lists the most common genes and DNA. The sample yields 20,000 to 25,000 distinct CDR3 sequences; over 5% were counted once. The leading ten clones occupy under 5.5% of the sample. The material sequenced was PBMCs. The receptor source for this set is a woman between 40 and 50 years old in good health.

This clonotype was counted ten times or more. V and J are TRBV20-1 and TRBJ1-3, with a tentative D call TRBD1 (5 bases). This CDR3 has 14 residues. Germline V gene sequence: CDR1 DFQATT, CDR2 SNEGSKA (reference sequence). V gave up 0 bases and J gave up 1 base, with 7 bases separating them. CDR3 residues: CSARDQGSGNTIYF. As DNA, the CDR3 is TGCAGTGCTAGAGATCAGGGTTCTGGAAACACCATATATTTT.

This clonotype came up many times. The V and J genes are TRBV27 and TRBJ2-2; 9 bases line up with TRBD2. Germline values: CDR1 MNHEY, CDR2 SMNVEV (reference sequence). CDR3 size: 15 residues. V trimming: 8 bases; J trimming: 5 bases; junction bases outside the gene matches: 9. In DNA form, the CDR3 reads TGTGCCAGCGGGGGACCGGGACTAGCTACCGGGGAGCTGTTTTTT. Protein product: CASGGPGLATGELFF.

The V and J genes are TRBV20-1 and TRBJ1-1, with D possibly TRBD1 on 6 matching bases. This CDR3 contains 16 residues. Trimming cost V 5 bases and J 3 bases, with 22 bases left between them. CDR1 and CDR2 from the germline V gene are DFQATT and SNEGSKA (reference sequence). The CDR3 is CSARDPQGKTDTEAFF. The CDR3 region has the DNA TGCAGTGCTCGGGATCCACAGGGAAAGACTGACACTGAAGCTTTCTTT.

This clonotype was seen at least ten times. The rearrangement joins TRBV5-1 to TRBJ2-7, with TRBD2 matching over 10 bases. This CDR3 is 15 amino acids long. Germline CDR1 is SGHRS and CDR2 is YFSETQ. V gave up 4 bases and J gave up 7 bases; unmatched junction bases: 11. The CDR3 DNA sequence: TGCGCCAGCAGCCAGCTAGCGGGGGCTGCTCAGGAGCAGTACTTC. This gives the protein CASSQLAGAAQEQYF.

This clonotype was seen at least ten times. V usage is TRBV7-9 and J usage is TRBJ2-2; unclear D gene. V was trimmed by 2 bases and J by 5 bases, leaving 9 bases between them. The CDR3 runs to 14 residues. The germline V gene encodes CDR1 SEHNR and CDR2 FQNEAQ (reference sequence). The CDR3 loop is CASSLPVGTGELFF. CDR3 nucleotides: TGTGCCAGCAGCTTACCGGTGGGAACCGGGGAGCTGTTTTTT.

This clonotype has a count of ten or more. The genes are TRBV10-2 and TRBJ2-5; D could derive from TRBD1 or TRBD2 (6 bases each). This CDR3 spans 15 amino acids. The V and J ends lost 4 bases and 3 bases respectively, with 15 bases between them. Germline CDR1 is WSHSY and CDR2 is SAAADI. CDR3 DNA sequence: TGCGCCAGCAGTGGGTTCACAGGGAGGAAAGAGACCCAGTACTTC. Translation gives CASSGFTGRKETQYF.

This clonotype has a count of ten or more. This chain joins TRBV9 and TRBJ1-1, with D maybe TRBD1 (5 bases). V dropped 2 bases and J dropped 0 bases, with 11 bases sitting between them. Germline CDR1 is SGDLS and CDR2 is YYNGEE. This CDR3 comprises 15 residues. The CDR3 DNA sequence: TGTGCCAGCAGCGTCGGGTGGGGGGTGAACACTGAAGCTTTCTTT. Translating it yields CASSVGWGVNTEAFF.

By sample fraction, this clonotype is medium-sized. This chain joins TRBV25-1 and TRBJ1-4; 9 nucleotides agree with TRBD1. Germline V gene sequence: CDR1 MGHDK, CDR2 SYGVNS. CDR3 length: 15 residues. The junction had 5 bases not matched to a gene; V was cut back by 1 base and J by 8 bases. The CDR3 sequence: CASSELGTGSEKLFF. The CDR3 DNA reads as TGTGCCAGCAGTGAATTGGGGACAGGGTCCGAAAAACTGTTTTTT.

This clonotype was counted ten times or more. This sequence joins TRBV5-1 and TRBJ2-7; maybe TRBD2 (6 bases). The CDR3 is 15 residues long. Between the trimmed V and J ends, which lost 0 bases and 7 bases, there was a span of 17 bases. In germline, CDR1 is SGHRS, CDR2 YFSETQ. CDR3 in amino acids: CASSLDAGKVREQYF. The CDR3 DNA reads as TGCGCCAGCAGCTTGGATGCGGGAAAGGTGAGAGAGCAGTACTTC. Drawing the rest from reference TRBV5-1 and TRBJ2-7, the complete variable domain is KAGVTQTPRYLIKTRGQQVTLSCSPISGHRSVSWYQQTPGQGLQFLFEYFSETQRNKGNFPGRFSGRQFSNSRSEMNVSTLELGDSALYLCASSLDAGKVREQYFGPGTRLTVT.

The sample holds many counts of this clonotype. This chain uses TRBV7-2 with TRBJ2-3; D is unclear. V gave up 1 base and J gave up 2 bases, with 7 bases separating them. CDR1 and CDR2 (germline): SGHTA, FQGNSA. The CDR3 loop spans 14 amino acids. CDR3 DNA sequence: TGTGCCAGCAGCTTAGGGCCATACACAGATACGCAGTATTTT. This encodes CASSLGPYTDTQYF.

This clonotype was recorded at least ten times. The J gene is TRBJ2-7, the V gene TRBV20-1; no reliable D call. V shed 3 bases and J shed 1 base, with 7 bases lying between them. The CDR3 covers 12 residues. Per germline, CDR1 DFQATT and CDR2 SNEGSKA (reference sequence). CDR3 amino acids: CSARGWSYEQYF. DNA of the CDR3: TGCAGTGCTAGGGGGTGGTCCTACGAGCAGTACTTC.